This TCR beta chain was found in a study of cytomegalovirus exposure and HLA in healthy donors. On the study more broadly: There were some 81 million unique TCRs (from HLA-typed donors) in an early data release. Study observations and caveats: Overall, under 200 TCR beta chains were annotated as cytomegalovirus-associated. Some V segments, TRBV6-2 and TRBV6-3 among them, were indistinguishable and were therefore excluded. Later genetic work tied a missense DCLRE1C variant to beta-chain V and J trimming.

The ends were cut back, 6 bases at V and 2 bases at J, with 11 bases in the middle. Germline V lookup: CDR1 SGHVS, CDR2 FNYEAQ. This CDR3 comprises 13 residues. The PCR used 60 Vbeta and 13 Jbeta primers. Sequenced by immunoSEQ multiplex PCR; TCRdb stores in-frame clones only, minus some. The repertoire includes about 180,000 clones, around 80% of them detected once, and 1.2% to 1.5% sits in the top ten. This clone was seen only once. No antigen is known for it. The chain carries TRBV7-6 and TRBJ2-7; D might be TRBD2 (5 bases). Input material: PBMCs. The clonotype was recovered from a girl between 5 and 17 years old in good health and CMV-seropositive. CDR3: CASSTDWTYEQYF. For the CDR3, the DNA is TGTGCCAGCAGTACGGACTGGACCTACGAGCAGTACTTC.